The present entry profiles one T cell receptor beta chain with its context. TCRdb re-derived calls from the 5' RACE reads in MiXCR, one entry per CDR3 protein. The data contain about 400,000 distinct CDR3 sequences, about 20% of them singletons. In germline, CDR1 is ENHRY, CDR2 SYGVKD. This CDR3 region has 14 residues. Trimming cost V 7 bases and J 3 bases, with 15 bases left between them. The data belong to a study of CD8 T cells in ankylosing spondylitis. The sample taken for sequencing was blood, either unsorted or a sorted T cell fraction (not recorded which). The origin of this receptor is a male donor with ankylosing spondylitis or in good health (not recorded which). The chain recombines TRBV10-3 with TRBJ2-5; weak D call: TRBD1 (6 bases). The CDR3 region has the DNA TGTGCCATCAACCAAAGGGGGTTAGAAGAGACCCAGTACTTC. This gives the protein CAINQRGLEETQYF.